The 15 T cell receptor beta chains listed next were all sequenced from one sample in a study of shared clonotypes between healthy human individuals. Assay used: immunoSEQ multiplex PCR; TCRdb lists only in-frame clones, some missing. The repertoire includes around 2,000,000 clones, approximately 95% of them detected once, and 0.13% sits in the top ten. The sample consisted of naive CD4+ T cells sorted from blood. Sample subset: CD45RA+ positively selected. All receptors come from a man between 18 and 29 years old in good health.

The CDR3 DNA follows: TGTGCCTGGACACAGCTTAACACTGAAGCTTTCTTT. This sequence encodes CAWTQLNTEAFF. The chain links TRBV30 to TRBJ1-1; D remains unclear. CDR3 size: 12 residues. CDR1 is GTSNPN, CDR2 SVGIG, per germline (reference sequence). V lost 4 bases and J lost 2, with 8 bases in between.

The genes are TRBV28 and TRBJ1-5; D remains unclear. This CDR3 is 15 amino acids long. Germline V CDR1 and CDR2: MDHEN, SYDVKM. The ends were cut back, 6 bases at V and 3 bases at J, with 15 bases in the middle. The CDR3 nucleotides are TGTGCCAGCAGCGGAAGAACTGGGGTCAATCAGCCCCAGCATTTT. Protein product: CASSGRTGVNQPQHF.

V gene TRBV27 combines with J gene TRBJ1-2; D is unresolved. Germline V lookup: CDR1 MNHEY, CDR2 SMNVEV (reference sequence). V dropped 6 bases and J dropped 1 base, with 15 bases sitting between them. CDR3 length equals 15 residues. The CDR3 protein is CASSPGGPINYGYTF. CDR3 DNA: TGTGCCAGCAGCCCAGGAGGGCCGATTAACTATGGCTACACCTTC.

The J gene is TRBJ1-1, the V gene TRBV10-3, with D possibly TRBD1 on 5 matching bases. V lost 10 bases and J 5 bases, leaving 14 bases between the germline ends. The V gene's germline CDR1 is ENHRY and CDR2 SYGVKD. The CDR3 runs 12 residues. For the CDR3, the DNA is TGTGCCACCCGACCGGGGGGAACTGAAGCTTTCTTT. Translated, it gives CATRPGGTEAFF.

The chain is built from TRBV19 and TRBJ1-5; D possibly corresponds to TRBD1 (6 bases). The CDR3 sequence is 17 residues long. Germline V gene data show CDR1 as LNHDA and CDR2 as SQIVND (reference sequence). The V end was cut by 6 bases, the J end by 3 bases, with 21 bases between. CDR3 nucleotides: TGTGCCAGTAGGCTCATACAGGGAAGAGGGATCAATCAGCCCCAGCATTTT. It encodes CASRLIQGRGINQPQHF.

This clone was recorded once. The CDR3 is CASSYADRANEKLFF. CDR3 sequence (DNA): TGTGCCAGCAGTTACGCGGACAGGGCTAATGAAAAACTGTTTTTT. This sequence joins TRBV6-5 and TRBJ1-4; 8 bases match TRBD1. Trimming cost V 2 bases and J 3 bases; bases outside gene matches: 2. Germline values: CDR1 MNHEY, CDR2 SVGAGI. CDR3 length: 15 amino acids.

The chain links TRBV10-1 to TRBJ2-1, with D maybe TRBD2 (6 bases). Looked up from germline, CDR1 is WNHNN and CDR2 is SYGVQD (reference sequence). V lost 11 bases, J lost 3 bases, and 20 bases lay in between. The CDR3 spans 15 residues. The CDR3 reads CAQLKLAQFYNEQFF. The CDR3 nucleotides are TGCGCCCAACTCAAACTAGCCCAATTCTACAATGAGCAGTTCTTC.

DNA for the CDR3: TGTGCCAGCAGCCAAGATGCCACCTTCACAGATACGCAGTATTTT. It is translated as CASSQDATFTDTQYF. This rearrangement joins TRBV14 to TRBJ2-3; D ambiguous. V lost 0 bases and J 2 bases, leaving 9 bases between the germline ends. The CDR3 has 15 amino acids. Per the germline V gene, CDR1 is SGHDN and CDR2 is FVKESK. The whole variable domain, filled in from reference TRBV14 and TRBJ2-3, reads EAGVTQFPSHSVIEKGQTVTLRCDPISGHDNLYWYRRVMGKEIKFLLHFVKESKQDESGMPNNRFLAERTGGTYSTLKVQPAELEDSGVYFCASSQDATFTDTQYFGPGTRLTVL.

The chain couples TRBV4-1 to TRBJ2-1; D not resolved. The CDR3 is 13 amino acids. Trimming pared 1 base from V and 4 bases from J, leaving 5 bases between. The germline V gene has CDR1 MGHRA and CDR2 YSYEKL. The CDR3 DNA reads as TGCGCCAGCAGCCAAGTCCAATACAATGAGCAGTTCTTC. Its translation is CASSQVQYNEQFF.

Remarks on this clone: This sample also contains other DNA sequences that code for the same CDR3. This rearrangement joins TRBV10-3 to TRBJ2-5, with unresolved D. This CDR3 comprises 11 residues. From germline, CDR1 is ENHRY and CDR2 SYGVKD. Trimming removed 3 bases from V and 4 bases from J, with 3 bases in between. The CDR3 sequence is CAISDVETQYF. Written as DNA, the CDR3 is TGTGCCATCAGTGACGTAGAGACCCAGTACTTC.

This rearrangement joins TRBV5-1 to TRBJ2-3, with D hard to call. This CDR3 spans 14 amino acids. V lost 2 bases to trimming and J lost 4 bases, with 11 bases between them. Looked up from germline, CDR1 is SGHRS and CDR2 is YFSETQ. The CDR3 is CASSLRATADTQYF. Written as DNA, the CDR3 is TGCGCCAGCAGCTTAAGAGCAACGGCAGATACGCAGTATTTT.

The chain links TRBV7-9 to TRBJ2-1, with 8 positions matching TRBD1. This CDR3 comprises 15 residues. V was clipped by 5 bases and J by 0 bases; unmatched bases: 3. In germline, CDR1 is SEHNR, CDR2 FQNEAQ (reference sequence). CDR3 region: CASSPDRASYNEQFF. The CDR3 DNA sequence: TGTGCCAGCAGCCCGGACAGGGCCTCCTACAATGAGCAGTTCTTC.

This chain connects TRBV10-3 to TRBJ1-1, with 8 bases fitting TRBD1. The germline gives CDR1 ENHRY, CDR2 SYGVKD. The V segment lost 6 bases and the J segment 8 bases; nucleotides outside the gene matches: 14. The CDR3 has 15 amino acids. The CDR3 sequence: CAISDRPGTGLEAFF. CDR3 nucleotide sequence: TGTGCCATCAGCGACCGACCCGGGACAGGACTAGAAGCTTTCTTT.

This clone was seen a handful of times. The CDR3, as DNA: TGCGCCAGCAGGGAAGGGACTGGCACCGGGGAGCTGTTTTTT. Encoded protein: CASREGTGTGELFF. The chain joins TRBV10-2 to TRBJ2-2, with D possibly matching TRBD2 (6 bases). This CDR3 has 14 amino acids. Germline assignment: CDR1 WSHSY and CDR2 SAAADI. Trimming took off 6 bases at V and 4 bases at J, with 12 bases between the two ends.

The genes are TRBV7-2 and TRBJ2-7, with D possibly matching TRBD2 (6 bases). CDR3 length: 13 residues. The V gene's germline CDR1 is SGHTA and CDR2 FQGNSA. Between the trimmed V and J ends, which lost 3 bases and 3 bases, there was a span of 9 bases. The CDR3 bases are TGTGCCAGCAGCTTTAGCGGATACTACGAGCAGTACTTC. It is translated as CASSFSGYYEQYF.